This T cell receptor (beta chain) emerged from a study of spatial heterogeneity in lung cancer. Across the study: Compared with alpha-chain sequences, beta-chain sequences were consistently detected in greater numbers. Raw sequencing reads included, on average, more than nine appearances of each unique TCR and UMI combination.

A unique molecular identifier was carried by every single TCR cDNA molecule. In TCRdb, the 5' RACE reads were re-called with MiXCR into one record per CDR3 protein. The top ten clones hold more than 13% of a sample with some 64,000 distinct CDR3 sequences, 7.5% to 8.5% of them seen once. The CDR3 is 16 amino acids. The J segment lost 2 bases and the V segment lost 2 bases, leaving 3 bases of the junction unmatched. The germline gives CDR1 SGHAT, CDR2 FQNNGV. Time point reported: sample taken at primary tumor resection. Researchers sequenced whole RNA taken from tumor, nontumor lung or frozen PBMC without sorting. In regard to this clonotype: Its antigen is not known.

Findings and limits, study-wide: Ubiquitous expanded tumor TCRs showed up in blood more at resection than follow-up.

The material sequenced was PBMCs, taken at surgery. The sequence was obtained from a female donor with early-stage non-small cell lung cancer. This chain uses TRBV11-2 with TRBJ2-6; 7 nucleotides line up with TRBD1. The CDR3 loop reads CASSLIGTAGANVLTF. The CDR3 region has the DNA TGTGCCAGCAGCTTAATCGGGACAGCTGGGGCCAACGTCCTGACTTTC.